This T cell receptor (beta chain) was identified in a study of blood T cell repertoires in COVID-19. Study information: Acute and convalescent COVID-19 specimens originated in the United States, Italy and Spain. Sample material is recorded as cDNA or gDNA derived from T cells, B-cell-depleted T cells, or PBMCs.

Trimming removed 8 bases from V and 1 base from J, with 14 bases in between. Germline CDR1 SNHLY, CDR2 FYNNEI. The CDR3 runs to 14 residues. Seattle patient enrollment occurred during active infection, with longitudinal follow-up thereafter. As processed by the authors: Counts of nucleated cells, estimated from reference gene primer amplification, were obtained. Assay: immunoSEQ multiplex PCR; the TCRdb copy retains only in-frame clones and omits some. D and trimming were read from the DNA, whereas the V and J calls and clone size are those reported in that table. The profile shows about 240,000 clones, around 83% of them singletons.

This rearrangement joins TRBV2 to TRBJ1-2, with D possibly matching TRBD1 (5 bases). Sequenced: peripheral blood. The clonotype comes from a woman of 80 years or more with COVID-19, enrolled during active disease. The CDR3 coding sequence is TGTGCCAGCGCGCTTCAAGGGGTTAACTATGGCTACACCTTC. Its translation is CASALQGVNYGYTF.